The clone carrying this TCR beta chain came up a few times. Trimming pared 1 base from V and 7 bases from J, leaving 5 bases between. The CDR3 contains 12 residues. TCRdb itself ran the PCR reads through MiXCR, one entry per CDR3 protein. Here the sample spans hundreds of thousands of distinct CDR3 sequences, about 25% being singletons. The record originates from a study of molecular identifiers for immune sequencing clone quantification. Sequencing was performed on naive CD8+ T cells from blood, with Jurkat cell RNA spiked in. The subset: FACS-sorted CD8+CD4-CCR7+CD45RA+ naive T cells. This TCR came from a human donor in good health. Some libraries in this study had Jurkat cell RNA spiked in. The chain uses TRBV12-3 or TRBV12-4 and TRBJ2-1; the D gene is possibly TRBD1 (5 bases). Here the CDR3 DNA reads TGTGCCAGCAGTTTAGGGACAAATGAGCAGTTCTTC. This sequence encodes CASSLGTNEQFF.